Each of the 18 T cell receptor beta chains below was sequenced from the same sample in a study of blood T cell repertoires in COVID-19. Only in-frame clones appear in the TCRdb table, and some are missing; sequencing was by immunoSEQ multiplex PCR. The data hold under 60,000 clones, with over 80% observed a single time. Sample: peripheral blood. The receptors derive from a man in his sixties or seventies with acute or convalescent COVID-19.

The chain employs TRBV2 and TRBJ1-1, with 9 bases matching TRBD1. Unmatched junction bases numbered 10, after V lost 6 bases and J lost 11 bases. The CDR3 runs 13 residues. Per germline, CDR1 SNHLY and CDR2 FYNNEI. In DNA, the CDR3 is TGTGCCAGCAGACCCGGAAGGGACAGGGTGGCTTTCTTT. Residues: CASRPGRDRVAFF.

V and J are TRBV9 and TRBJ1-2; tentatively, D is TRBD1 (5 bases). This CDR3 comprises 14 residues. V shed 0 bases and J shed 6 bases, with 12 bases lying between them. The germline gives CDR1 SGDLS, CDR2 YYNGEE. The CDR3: CASSVEVGRDGYTF. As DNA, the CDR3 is TGTGCCAGCAGCGTAGAAGTGGGCAGGGATGGCTACACCTTC.

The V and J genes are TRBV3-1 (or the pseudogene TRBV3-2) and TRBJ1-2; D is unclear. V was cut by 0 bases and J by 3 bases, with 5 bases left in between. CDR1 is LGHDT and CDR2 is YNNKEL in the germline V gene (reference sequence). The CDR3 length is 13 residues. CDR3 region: CASSQDGDYGYTF. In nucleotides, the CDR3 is TGTGCCAGCAGCCAAGACGGGGACTATGGCTACACCTTC.

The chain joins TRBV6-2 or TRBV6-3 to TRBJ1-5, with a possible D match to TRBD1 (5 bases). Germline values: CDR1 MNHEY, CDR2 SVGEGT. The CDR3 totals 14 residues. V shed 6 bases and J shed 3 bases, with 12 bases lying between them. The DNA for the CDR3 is TGTGCCAGCAGCGAAGCGGGGCCCAATCAGCCCCAGCATTTT. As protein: CASSEAGPNQPQHF.

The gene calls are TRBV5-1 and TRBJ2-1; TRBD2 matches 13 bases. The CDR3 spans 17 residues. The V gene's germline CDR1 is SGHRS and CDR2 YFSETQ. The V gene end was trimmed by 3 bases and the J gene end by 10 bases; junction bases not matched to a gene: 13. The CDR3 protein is CASSWTSGGPFQGEQFF. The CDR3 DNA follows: TGCGCCAGCAGCTGGACTAGCGGGGGCCCCTTTCAAGGCGAGCAGTTCTTC.

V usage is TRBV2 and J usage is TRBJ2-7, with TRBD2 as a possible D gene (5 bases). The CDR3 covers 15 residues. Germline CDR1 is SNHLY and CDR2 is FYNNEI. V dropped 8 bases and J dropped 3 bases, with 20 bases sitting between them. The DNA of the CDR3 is TGTGCCAGCTTCGAGGGTCTCCCGGGGAGCTACGAGCAGTACTTC. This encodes CASFEGLPGSYEQYF.

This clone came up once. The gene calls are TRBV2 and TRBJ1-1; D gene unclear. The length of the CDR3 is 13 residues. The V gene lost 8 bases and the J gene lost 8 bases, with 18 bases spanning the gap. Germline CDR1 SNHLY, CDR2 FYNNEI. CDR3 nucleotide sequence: TGTGCCAGCCATTATTTGGCAGACTCGGAAGCTTTCTTT. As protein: CASHYLADSEAFF.

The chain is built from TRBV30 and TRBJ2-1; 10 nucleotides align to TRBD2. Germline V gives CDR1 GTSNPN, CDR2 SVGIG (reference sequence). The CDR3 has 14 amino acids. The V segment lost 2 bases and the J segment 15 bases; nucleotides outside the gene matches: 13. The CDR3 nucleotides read TGTGCCTGGAGTCCAAGGACTAGCGGCGACAGGGGGTTCTTC. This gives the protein CAWSPRTSGDRGFF.

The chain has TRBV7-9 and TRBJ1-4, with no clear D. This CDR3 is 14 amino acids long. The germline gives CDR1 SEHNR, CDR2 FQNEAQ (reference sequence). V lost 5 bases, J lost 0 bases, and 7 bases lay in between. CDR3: CASSVGATNEKLFF. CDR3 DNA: TGTGCCAGCAGCGTCGGGGCAACTAATGAAAAACTGTTTTTT.

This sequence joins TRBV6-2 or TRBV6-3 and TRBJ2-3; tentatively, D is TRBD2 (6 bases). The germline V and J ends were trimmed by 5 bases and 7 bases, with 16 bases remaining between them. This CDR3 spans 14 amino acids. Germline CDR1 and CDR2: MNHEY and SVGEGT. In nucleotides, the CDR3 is TGTGCCAGCAGTCCCTCCGGGGGTGGAAATACGCAGTATTTT. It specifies CASSPSGGGNTQYF.

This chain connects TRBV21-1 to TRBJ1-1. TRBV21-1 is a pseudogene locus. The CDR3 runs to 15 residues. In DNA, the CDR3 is TGTGCCAGCAGCAAAGTGAGGGGGGGGAACACTGAAGCTTTCTTT. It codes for CASSKVRGGNTEAFF.

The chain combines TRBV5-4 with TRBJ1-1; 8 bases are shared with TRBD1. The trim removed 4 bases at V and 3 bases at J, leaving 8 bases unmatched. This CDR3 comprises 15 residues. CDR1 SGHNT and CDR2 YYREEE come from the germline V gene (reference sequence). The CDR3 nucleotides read TGTGCCAGCAGCCAACAGACAGGGGAGGACACTGAAGCTTTCTTT. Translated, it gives CASSQQTGEDTEAFF.

CDR3 region: CASSQAVIGSDTEAFF. Here the CDR3 DNA reads TGTGCCAGCAGCCAAGCCGTCATAGGGAGTGACACTGAAGCTTTCTTT. The chain carries TRBV3-1 (or the pseudogene TRBV3-2) and TRBJ1-1; D gene ambiguous. Trimming took off 1 base at V and 3 bases at J, with 15 bases between the two ends. This CDR3 spans 16 amino acids. Germline V gene data show CDR1 as LGHDT and CDR2 as YNNKEL (reference sequence).

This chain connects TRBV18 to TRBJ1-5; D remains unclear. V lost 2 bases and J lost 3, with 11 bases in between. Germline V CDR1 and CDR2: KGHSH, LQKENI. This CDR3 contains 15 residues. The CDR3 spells CASSPGQSVNQPQHF. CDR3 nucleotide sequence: TGTGCCAGCTCACCAGGTCAGTCAGTCAATCAGCCCCAGCATTTT. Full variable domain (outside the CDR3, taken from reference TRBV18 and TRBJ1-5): NAGVMQNPRHLVRRRGQEARLRCSPMKGHSHVYWYRQLPEEGLKFMVYLQKENIIDESGMPKERFSAEFPKEGPSILRIQQVVRGDSAAYFCASSPGQSVNQPQHFGDGTRLSIL.

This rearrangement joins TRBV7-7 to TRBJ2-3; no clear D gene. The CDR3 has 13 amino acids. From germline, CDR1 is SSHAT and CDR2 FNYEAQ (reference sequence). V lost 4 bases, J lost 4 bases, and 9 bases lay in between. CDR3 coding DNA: TGTGCCAGCAGCTATAGCCCGGCAGATACGCAGTATTTT. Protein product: CASSYSPADTQYF.

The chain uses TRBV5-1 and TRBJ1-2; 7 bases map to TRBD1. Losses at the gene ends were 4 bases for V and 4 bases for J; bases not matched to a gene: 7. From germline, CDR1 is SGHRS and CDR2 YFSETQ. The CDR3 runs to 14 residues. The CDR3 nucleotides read TGCGCCAGCAGCCCCGGGACAGCGGGCTATGGCTACACCTTC. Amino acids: CASSPGTAGYGYTF.

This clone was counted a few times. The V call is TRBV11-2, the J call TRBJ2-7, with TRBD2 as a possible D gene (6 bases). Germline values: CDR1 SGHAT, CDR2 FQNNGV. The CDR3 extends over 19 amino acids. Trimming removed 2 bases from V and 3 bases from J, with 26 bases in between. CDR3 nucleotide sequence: TGTGCCAGCAGCTTAAGTCAGGGAGGCGTTGGATTGCCTCTCTACGAGCAGTACTTC. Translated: CASSLSQGGVGLPLYEQYF.

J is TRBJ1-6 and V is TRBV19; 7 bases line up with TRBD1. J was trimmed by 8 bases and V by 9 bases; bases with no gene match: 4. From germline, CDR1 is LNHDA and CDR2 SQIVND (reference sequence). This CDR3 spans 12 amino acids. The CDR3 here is CASRGEYSPLHF. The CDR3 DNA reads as TGTGCCAGCAGGGGGGAATATTCACCCCTCCACTTT.